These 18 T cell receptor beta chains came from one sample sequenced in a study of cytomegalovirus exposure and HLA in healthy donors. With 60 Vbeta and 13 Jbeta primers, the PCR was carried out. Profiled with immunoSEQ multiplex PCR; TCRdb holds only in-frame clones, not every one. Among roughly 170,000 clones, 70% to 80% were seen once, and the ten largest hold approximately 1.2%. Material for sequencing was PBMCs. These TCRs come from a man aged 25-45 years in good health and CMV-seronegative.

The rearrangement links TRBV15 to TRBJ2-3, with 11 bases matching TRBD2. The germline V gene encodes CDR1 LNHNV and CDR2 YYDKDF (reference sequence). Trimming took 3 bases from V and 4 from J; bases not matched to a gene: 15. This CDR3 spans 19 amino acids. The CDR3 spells CATSRTAGTSGRGADTQYF. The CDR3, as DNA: TGTGCCACCAGCAGGACCGCCGGGACTAGCGGAAGGGGCGCAGATACGCAGTATTTT.

CDR3 loop: CAWIISGRRTYEQYF. The CDR3 DNA follows: TGTGCCTGGATTATCAGCGGGAGGAGAACCTACGAGCAGTACTTC. This rearrangement joins TRBV30 to TRBJ2-7; 9 positions agree with TRBD2. Per the germline V gene, CDR1 is GTSNPN and CDR2 is SVGIG (reference sequence). V lost 4 bases and J lost 2; bases outside the gene matches: 9. This CDR3 has 15 amino acids.

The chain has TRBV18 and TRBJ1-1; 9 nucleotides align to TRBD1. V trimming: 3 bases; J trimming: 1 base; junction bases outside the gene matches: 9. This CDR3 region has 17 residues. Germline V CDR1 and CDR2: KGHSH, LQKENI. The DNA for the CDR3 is TGTGCCAGCTCACCCAGAACCCAGACAGGGGGGAACACTGAAGCTTTCTTT. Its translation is CASSPRTQTGGNTEAFF.

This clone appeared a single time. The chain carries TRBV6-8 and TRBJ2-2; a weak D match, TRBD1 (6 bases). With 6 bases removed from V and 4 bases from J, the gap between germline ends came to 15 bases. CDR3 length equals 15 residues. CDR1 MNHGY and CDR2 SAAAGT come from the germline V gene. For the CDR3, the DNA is TGTGCCAGCAGGTCCCGAGGGGGTCGCACCGGGGAGCTGTTTTTT. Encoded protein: CASRSRGGRTGELFF.

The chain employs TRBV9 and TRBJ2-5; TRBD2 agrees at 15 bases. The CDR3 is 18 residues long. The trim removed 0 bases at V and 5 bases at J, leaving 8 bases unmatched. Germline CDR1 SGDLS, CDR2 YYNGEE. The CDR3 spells CASSVGTSGRAIWETQYF. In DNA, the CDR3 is TGTGCCAGCAGCGTAGGGACTAGCGGGAGGGCCATCTGGGAGACCCAGTACTTC.

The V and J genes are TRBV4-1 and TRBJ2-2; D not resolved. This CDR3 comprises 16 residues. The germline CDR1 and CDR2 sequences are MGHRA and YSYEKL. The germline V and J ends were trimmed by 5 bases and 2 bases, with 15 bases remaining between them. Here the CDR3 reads CASSFLTLLNTGELFF. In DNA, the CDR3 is TGCGCCAGCAGCTTTTTAACCCTACTCAACACCGGGGAGCTGTTTTTT.

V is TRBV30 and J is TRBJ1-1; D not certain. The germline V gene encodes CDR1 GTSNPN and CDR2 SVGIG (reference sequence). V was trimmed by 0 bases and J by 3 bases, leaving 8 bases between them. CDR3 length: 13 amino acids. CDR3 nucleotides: TGTGCCTGGAGTGTTAGAGTAGACACTGAAGCTTTCTTT. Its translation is CAWSVRVDTEAFF.

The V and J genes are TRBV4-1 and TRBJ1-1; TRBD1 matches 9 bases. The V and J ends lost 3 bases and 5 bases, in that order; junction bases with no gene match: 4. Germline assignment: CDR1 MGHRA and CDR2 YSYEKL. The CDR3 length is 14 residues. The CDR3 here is CASSHPTGGTEAFF. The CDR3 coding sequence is TGCGCCAGCAGCCACCCGACAGGGGGTACTGAAGCTTTCTTT.

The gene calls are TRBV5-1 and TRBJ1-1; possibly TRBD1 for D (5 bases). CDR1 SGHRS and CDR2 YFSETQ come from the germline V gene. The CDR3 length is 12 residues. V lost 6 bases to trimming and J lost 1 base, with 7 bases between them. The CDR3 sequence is CASKTANTEAFF. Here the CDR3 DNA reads TGCGCCAGCAAGACAGCGAACACTGAAGCTTTCTTT.

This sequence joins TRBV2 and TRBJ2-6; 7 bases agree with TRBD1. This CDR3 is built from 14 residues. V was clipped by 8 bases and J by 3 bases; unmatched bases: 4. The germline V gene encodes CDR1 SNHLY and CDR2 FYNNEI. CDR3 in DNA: TGTGCCAGCGAAGACAGGGTTGGGGCCAACGTCCTGACTTTC. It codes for CASEDRVGANVLTF.

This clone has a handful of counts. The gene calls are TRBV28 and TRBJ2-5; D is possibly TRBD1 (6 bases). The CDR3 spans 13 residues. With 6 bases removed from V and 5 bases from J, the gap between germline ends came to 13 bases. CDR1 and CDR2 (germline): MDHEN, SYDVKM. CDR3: CASRPNRDETQYF. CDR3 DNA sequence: TGTGCCAGCAGGCCAAACAGGGATGAGACCCAGTACTTC.

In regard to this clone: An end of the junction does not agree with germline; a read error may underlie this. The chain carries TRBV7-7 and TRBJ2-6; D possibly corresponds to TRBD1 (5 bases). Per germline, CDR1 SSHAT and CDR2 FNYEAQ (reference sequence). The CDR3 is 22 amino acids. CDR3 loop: CASSKRGTGPPPSPLKANVLTF. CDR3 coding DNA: TGTGCTAGCAGCAAAAGGGGAACCGGGCCACCCCCGTCTCCGCTCAAGGCCAACGTCCTGACTTTC.

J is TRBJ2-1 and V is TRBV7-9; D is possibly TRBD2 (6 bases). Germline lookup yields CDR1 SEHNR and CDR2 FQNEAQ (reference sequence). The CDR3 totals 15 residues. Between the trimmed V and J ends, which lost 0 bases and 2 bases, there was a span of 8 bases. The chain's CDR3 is CASSLAGGPYNEQFF. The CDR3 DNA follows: TGTGCCAGCAGCTTAGCGGGAGGCCCCTACAATGAGCAGTTCTTC.

The CDR3 sequence is CATSRDSRVQDEQYF. The CDR3 DNA reads TGTGCCACCAGCAGAGATTCCAGGGTTCAGGACGAGCAGTACTTC. The genes are TRBV15 and TRBJ2-7; D is possibly TRBD1 (5 bases). The germline V and J ends were trimmed by 0 bases and 5 bases, with 14 bases remaining between them. The CDR3 sequence is 15 residues long. Germline-derived CDR1 and CDR2 are LNHNV and YYDKDF (reference sequence).

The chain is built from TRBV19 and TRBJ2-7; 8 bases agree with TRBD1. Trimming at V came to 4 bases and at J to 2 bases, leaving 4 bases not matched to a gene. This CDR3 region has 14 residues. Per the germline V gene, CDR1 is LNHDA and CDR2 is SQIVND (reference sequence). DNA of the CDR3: TGTGCCAGTAGTACCCCGGGACAGGCCTACGAGCAGTACTTC. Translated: CASSTPGQAYEQYF. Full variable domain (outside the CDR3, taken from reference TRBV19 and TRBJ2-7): DGGITQSPKYLFRKEGQNVTLSCEQNLNHDAMYWYRQDPGQGLRLIYYSQIVNDFQKGDIAEGYSVSREKKESFPLTVTSAQKNPTAFYLCASSTPGQAYEQYFGPGTRLTVT.

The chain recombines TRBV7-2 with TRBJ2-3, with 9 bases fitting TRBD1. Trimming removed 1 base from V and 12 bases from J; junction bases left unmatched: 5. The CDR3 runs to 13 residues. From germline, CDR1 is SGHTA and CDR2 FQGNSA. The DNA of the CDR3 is TGTGCCAGCAGCTTAGGGGGACAGGGCCCTCAGTATTTT. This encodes CASSLGGQGPQYF.

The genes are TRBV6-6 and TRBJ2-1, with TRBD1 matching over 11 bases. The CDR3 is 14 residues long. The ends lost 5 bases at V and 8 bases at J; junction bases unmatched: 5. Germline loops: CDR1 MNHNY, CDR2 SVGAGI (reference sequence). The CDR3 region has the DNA TGTGCCAGCAGTCCCGGACAGGGGGCGGATGAGCAGTTCTTC. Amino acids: CASSPGQGADEQFF.

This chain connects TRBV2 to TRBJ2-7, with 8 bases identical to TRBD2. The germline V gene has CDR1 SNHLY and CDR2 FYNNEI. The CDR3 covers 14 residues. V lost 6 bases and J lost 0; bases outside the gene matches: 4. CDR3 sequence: CASRLLAVSYEQYF. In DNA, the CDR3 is TGTGCCAGCAGATTACTAGCGGTCTCCTACGAGCAGTACTTC.